This TCR beta chain was documented in a study of blood T cell repertoires in COVID-19. Sequenced by immunoSEQ multiplex PCR; TCRdb stores in-frame clones only, minus some. The sample has some 150,000 clones, over 70% seen once; the top ten hold around 45%. Germline assignment: CDR1 SGHTA and CDR2 FQGNSA. There are 17 residues in the CDR3. V shed 0 bases, J shed 1 base, and the junction held 3 bases outside the gene matches. Material for sequencing was peripheral blood. V usage is TRBV7-2 and J usage is TRBJ2-5; 12 nucleotides align to TRBD2. This receptor was taken from a human donor in a cohort sampled during active COVID-19. Written as DNA, the CDR3 is TGTGCCAGCAGCTTAGCGGCTAGCGGGGGGGGCCAAGAGACCCAGTACTTC. Translating it yields CASSLAASGGGQETQYF.